This is a list of T cell receptor beta chains from one sample in a study of CD8 T cells in ankylosing spondylitis. A single record per CDR3 protein comes from TCRdb applying MiXCR to the 5' RACE reads. Seen here are under 450,000 distinct CDR3 sequences, roughly 20% observed once, and the top ten hold under 15%. Sequencing was performed on blood, either unsorted or a sorted T cell fraction (not recorded which). Every receptor here comes from a male donor with ankylosing spondylitis or in good health (not recorded which). Each CDR3 is given with its conserved first and last residue. Fields, in order: CDR3 protein, J gene, V gene.

cdr3_aa: CSATDKAGGDWYEQYF
j_call: TRBJ2-7
v_call: TRBV20-1

cdr3_aa: CASSSGVTYEQYF
j_call: TRBJ2-7
v_call: TRBV27

cdr3_aa: CASSAAGGTYNEQFF
j_call: TRBJ2-1
v_call: TRBV6-4

cdr3_aa: CAISESSGGITDTQYF
j_call: TRBJ2-3
v_call: TRBV10-3

cdr3_aa: CSVEGTSGGAGYNEQFF
j_call: TRBJ2-1
v_call: TRBV29-1

cdr3_aa: CASSLAQGQIQETQYF
j_call: TRBJ2-5
v_call: TRBV5-6

cdr3_aa: CSARDRQKRGTYTDTQYF
j_call: TRBJ2-3
v_call: TRBV20-1

cdr3_aa: CASNGPSTDTQYF
j_call: TRBJ2-3
v_call: TRBV12-3/TRBV12-4

cdr3_aa: CSVDQVRGRYNEQFF
j_call: TRBJ2-1
v_call: TRBV29-1

cdr3_aa: CASSYTRGVGDGYTF
j_call: TRBJ1-2
v_call: TRBV6-5

cdr3_aa: CASSEAQGLAGSETQYF
j_call: TRBJ2-5
v_call: TRBV6-1

cdr3_aa: CASSFGGLHNQPQHF
j_call: TRBJ1-5
v_call: TRBV5-6

cdr3_aa: CATRGTGNYGYTF
j_call: TRBJ1-2
v_call: TRBV24-1

cdr3_aa: CSVEGFRGRSDTQYF
j_call: TRBJ2-3
v_call: TRBV29-1

cdr3_aa: CAIMSAGRSYEQYF
j_call: TRBJ2-7
v_call: TRBV10-3

cdr3_aa: CSVRSGDSYEQYF
j_call: TRBJ2-7
v_call: TRBV29-1

cdr3_aa: CASSPPAPRAYEQYF
j_call: TRBJ2-7
v_call: TRBV12-3/TRBV12-4

cdr3_aa: CATSRDSSLDEQFF
j_call: TRBJ2-1
v_call: TRBV15

cdr3_aa: CASSPLAYNEQFF
j_call: TRBJ2-1
v_call: TRBV18

cdr3_aa: CATSDFQQGNNEQFF
j_call: TRBJ2-1
v_call: TRBV24-1

cdr3_aa: CATSDFRGKNTGELFF
j_call: TRBJ2-2
v_call: TRBV24-1

cdr3_aa: CASSVGGGVILYNEQFF
j_call: TRBJ2-1
v_call: TRBV9

cdr3_aa: CSAGDSPLYGYTF
j_call: TRBJ1-2
v_call: TRBV29-1

cdr3_aa: CASSPGGGRGETQYF
j_call: TRBJ2-5
v_call: TRBV14

cdr3_aa: CASSPGSGRVDYEQYF
j_call: TRBJ2-7
v_call: TRBV12-3/TRBV12-4

cdr3_aa: CASRVSGANVLTF
j_call: TRBJ2-6
v_call: TRBV12-3/TRBV12-4

cdr3_aa: CAISELLAGHSYEQYF
j_call: TRBJ2-7
v_call: TRBV10-3

cdr3_aa: CASSPLWTREQFF
j_call: TRBJ2-1
v_call: TRBV12-3/TRBV12-4

cdr3_aa: CASSLAGAEFFYEQYF
j_call: TRBJ2-7
v_call: TRBV11-2

cdr3_aa: CASSIIPEADTQYF
j_call: TRBJ2-3
v_call: TRBV19

cdr3_aa: CASSQDSTYEQYF
j_call: TRBJ2-7
v_call: TRBV4-1

cdr3_aa: CASKHGLAMGEQFF
j_call: TRBJ2-1
v_call: TRBV25-1

cdr3_aa: CASSLAGPFDTQYF
j_call: TRBJ2-3
v_call: TRBV12-3/TRBV12-4

cdr3_aa: CASSPPTGLDEQFF
j_call: TRBJ2-1
v_call: TRBV12-3/TRBV12-4

cdr3_aa: CASSLIAGVGADTQYF
j_call: TRBJ2-3
v_call: TRBV5-5

cdr3_aa: CASSSAGQGAGYTEAFF
j_call: TRBJ1-1
v_call: TRBV7-2

cdr3_aa: CSVGLADHTDTQYF
j_call: TRBJ2-3
v_call: TRBV29-1

cdr3_aa: CASSLGPTGAATYEQYF
j_call: TRBJ2-7
v_call: TRBV12-3/TRBV12-4

cdr3_aa: CSVISEAYEQYF
j_call: TRBJ2-7
v_call: TRBV29-1

cdr3_aa: CASSSGTSGGLGNEQYF
j_call: TRBJ2-7
v_call: TRBV7-8

cdr3_aa: CASRQRGRDTQYF
j_call: TRBJ2-3
v_call: TRBV5-5

cdr3_aa: CSARDLAESTDTQYF
j_call: TRBJ2-3
v_call: TRBV20-1

cdr3_aa: CASSLVPGVTYNEQFF
j_call: TRBJ2-1
v_call: TRBV7-8

cdr3_aa: CASSLRLAGVNTGELFF
j_call: TRBJ2-2
v_call: TRBV11-2

cdr3_aa: CAISGTDYDYEQYF
j_call: TRBJ2-7
v_call: TRBV10-3

cdr3_aa: CASSPEDREDSPLHF
j_call: TRBJ1-6
v_call: TRBV4-1

cdr3_aa: CASSAMAGFPYEQYF
j_call: TRBJ2-7
v_call: TRBV2